These 10 T cell receptor beta chains were all obtained from the same sample, sequenced in a study of identical twins (dated by TCRdb to the mid-2010s). Library creation used 5' RACE. The reads were generated on an Illumina HiSeq 2000. Through fastp at Q25 and MiXCR, TCRdb rebuilt clones from the public reads, retaining in-frame beta chains. Entries that share a CDR3 protein sequence are merged under the most common genes and DNA. The sample includes 500,000 to 600,000 distinct CDR3 sequences, with 20% to 25% observed a single time. The top ten clonotypes cover roughly 0.9% of the sample. The data also belong to a second study, concerning T cells expressing NK-cell markers.

The sample was CD4+ T cells sorted from blood. Every receptor here comes from a woman aged 18 to 35 in good health.

This chain joins TRBV10-1 and TRBJ1-1, with D hard to call. CDR3 length: 13 residues. The germline V gene has CDR1 WNHNN and CDR2 SYGVQD (reference sequence). Trimming took 3 bases from V and 3 from J, leaving 8 bases between them. The DNA for the CDR3 is TGCGCCAGCAGTGACGGACGGTACACTGAAGCTTTCTTT. Translation gives CASSDGRYTEAFF.

This chain joins TRBV27 and TRBJ2-1; 10 bases match TRBD1. The length of the CDR3 is 14 residues. Unmatched junction bases numbered 6, after V lost 7 bases and J lost 6 bases. CDR1 is MNHEY, CDR2 SMNVEV, per germline (reference sequence). In DNA, the CDR3 is TGTGCCAGCAAAAGGGACAGGGGATCCAATGAGCAGTTCTTC. It yields the protein CASKRDRGSNEQFF.

This chain uses TRBV25-1 with TRBJ1-5, with D perhaps TRBD1 (6 bases). Per germline, CDR1 MGHDK and CDR2 SYGVNS. V was clipped by 1 base and J by 6 bases, with 10 bases between them. CDR3 length: 14 amino acids. CDR3 DNA: TGTGCCAGCAGTGAATCACAGGGCGGTCAGCCCCAGCATTTT. Translating it yields CASSESQGGQPQHF. The full variable domain, completed using reference TRBV25-1 and TRBJ1-5, is EADIYQTPRYLVIGTGKKITLECSQTMGHDKMYWYQQDPGMELHLIHYSYGVNSTEKGDLSSESTVSRIRTEHFPLTLESARPSHTSQYLCASSESQGGQPQHFGDGTRLSIL.

This clonotype was found a few times. The V and J genes are TRBV20-1 and TRBJ2-3; D is ambiguous. The length of the CDR3 is 14 residues. The V end was cut by 3 bases, the J end by 6 bases, with 16 bases between. Looked up from germline, CDR1 is DFQATT and CDR2 is SNEGSKA (reference sequence). The CDR3, as DNA: TGCAGTGCTAGTTCGAGGACCATCGGGGATACGCAGTATTTT. This encodes CSASSRTIGDTQYF.

V is TRBV3-1 and J is TRBJ2-1, with 11 bases that match TRBD1. Germline V gives CDR1 LGHDT, CDR2 YNNKEL (reference sequence). This CDR3 is 15 amino acids long. With 1 base clipped from V and 7 bases from J, the junction kept 3 bases outside the gene matches. The DNA of the CDR3 is TGTGCCAGCAGCCAAGCCCGGGACAGGGGGAATGAGCAGTTCTTC. Translated: CASSQARDRGNEQFF.

The V call is TRBV6-1, the J call TRBJ2-1; TRBD2 matches at 7 bases. V shed 2 bases, J shed 1 base, and the junction held 14 bases outside the gene matches. The CDR3 spans 19 residues. CDR1 and CDR2 from the germline V gene are MNHNS and SASEGT. CDR3 protein: CASSERSGGGLGSYNEQFF. DNA for the CDR3: TGTGCCAGCAGTGAACGGTCGGGAGGAGGGTTAGGGTCCTACAATGAGCAGTTCTTC.

The genes are TRBV9 and TRBJ2-7; D is unclear. Germline CDR1 is SGDLS and CDR2 is YYNGEE. Trimming removed 4 bases from V and 4 bases from J, with 12 bases in between. The CDR3 is 13 residues long. CDR3 nucleotides: TGTGCCAGCAGCTCTTCTCCTCGATACGAGCAGTACTTC. This gives the protein CASSSSPRYEQYF. The complete variable domain, with remaining parts taken from reference TRBV9 and TRBJ2-7, reads DSGVTQTPKHLITATGQRVTLRCSPRSGDLSVYWYQQSLDQGLQFLIQYYNGEERAKGNILERFSAQQFPDLHSELNLSSLELGDSALYFCASSSSPRYEQYFGPGTRLTVT.

The J gene is TRBJ2-6, the V gene TRBV19; D uncertain. This CDR3 is built from 15 residues. The V gene lost 4 bases and the J gene lost 4 bases, with 11 bases spanning the gap. The germline CDR1 and CDR2 sequences are LNHDA and SQIVND (reference sequence). Here the CDR3 DNA reads TGTGCCAGTAGTACCCTTTCGGCCGGGGCCAACGTCCTGACTTTC. It yields the protein CASSTLSAGANVLTF.

The J gene is TRBJ1-5, the V gene TRBV6-1; tentative D call: TRBD1 (5 bases). The length of the CDR3 is 15 residues. Germline V CDR1 and CDR2: MNHNS, SASEGT. V lost 7 bases, J lost 5 bases, and 18 bases lay in between. The CDR3 DNA reads as TGTGCCAGCACCGAGGGAGGGAGAGGGGATCAGCCCCAGCATTTT. Its protein is CASTEGGRGDQPQHF.

This clonotype was observed a few times. The rearrangement links TRBV5-1 to TRBJ1-2, with a weak D call TRBD1 (5 bases). The germline CDR1 and CDR2 sequences are SGHRS and YFSETQ. V was trimmed by 2 bases and J by 8 bases, leaving 13 bases between them. CDR3 size: 13 residues. DNA for the CDR3: TGCGCCAGCAGCTTACGGGCCGGGGGAGGCTACACCTTC. Translation: CASSLRAGGGYTF.